These 3 T cell receptor beta chains came from one sample sequenced in a study of CD8+ T cells in alopecia areata. As for treatment: oral pan-JAK inhibitor, 5-10 mg twice daily. Investigators isolated RNA and reverse transcribed it into cDNA to act as the sequencing template. Only in-frame clones appear in the TCRdb table, and some are missing; sequencing was by immunoSEQ multiplex PCR. The sample lists about 160,000 clones; about two thirds were seen once. The specimen comprised CD4+ T cells sorted from blood, sampled at week 4, from a patient treated with tofacitinib. The origin of the receptors is a human donor with alopecia areata.

This CDR3 reads CASSSTTATFTSSYEQYF. CDR3 coding DNA: TGCGCCAGCAGCTCCACGACGGCTACATTTACTTCCTCCTACGAGCAGTACTTC. This sequence joins TRBV5-1 and TRBJ2-7; no reliable D call. This CDR3 has 18 amino acids. Trimming removed 3 bases at V and 0 bases at J, with 22 bases between. The V gene's germline CDR1 is SGHRS and CDR2 YFSETQ.

V usage is TRBV5-6 and J usage is TRBJ1-2; no clear D. Germline values: CDR1 SGHDT, CDR2 YYEEEE. The CDR3 runs to 14 residues. Trimming took 6 bases from V and 1 from J, leaving 13 bases between them. CDR3 sequence: CASTPDGDNYGYTF. CDR3 nucleotides: TGTGCCAGCACCCCGGACGGCGATAACTATGGCTACACCTTC. The whole variable domain, remainder taken from reference TRBV5-6 and TRBJ1-2, is DAGVTQSPTHLIKTRGQQVTLRCSPKSGHDTVSWYQQALGQGPQFIFQYYEEEERQRGNFPDRFSGHQFPNYSSELNVNALLLGDSALYLCASTPDGDNYGYTFGSGTRLTVV.

The chain links TRBV4-2 to TRBJ2-7, with D possibly called TRBD1 or TRBD2 (6 bases each). Germline CDR1 and CDR2: LGHNA and YNFKEQ. V shed 0 bases and J shed 5 bases, with 11 bases lying between them. There are 14 residues in the CDR3. The CDR3 here is CASSQEGRGDEQYF. CDR3 DNA sequence: TGTGCCAGCAGCCAAGAGGGAAGGGGGGACGAGCAGTACTTC.